The 2 T cell receptor beta chains presented below share a single source sample, sequenced in a study of neurological immune-mediated disorders (dated by TCRdb to about 2019). Library preparation employed 5' RACE. The sequencer was an Illumina HiSeq 2500. The public reads were run again by TCRdb, first through fastp at Q25 and then through MiXCR, and only productive beta chains were kept. All rows with the same CDR3 protein become a single entry with the most common DNA and genes. In all, the sample holds tens of thousands of distinct CDR3 sequences, and about 25% of those were seen once. 20% to 25% of the sample is held by the ten biggest clonotypes. Sequencing was done on a sample of PBMCs. These receptors all come from a woman aged 70-85 years in good health.

In its sample, this clonotype was seen many times. This chain uses TRBV5-1 with TRBJ1-1, with D tentatively TRBD1 (5 bases). The CDR3 totals 15 residues. CDR1 SGHRS and CDR2 YFSETQ come from the germline V gene. V lost 1 base, J lost 3 bases, and 13 bases lay in between. DNA for the CDR3: TGCGCCAGCAGCTTGATGGGGCAGGGCGACACTGAAGCTTTCTTT. Its translation is CASSLMGQGDTEAFF.

This clonotype was seen at least ten times. The chain recombines TRBV29-1 with TRBJ2-5, with D perhaps TRBD2 (5 bases). The V end was cut by 7 bases, the J end by 5 bases, with 14 bases between. The CDR3 consists of 12 residues. Germline CDR1 SQVTM, CDR2 ANQGSEA. The CDR3 nucleotides are TGCAGCGGAGGGCCGGGAAGGGAGACCCAGTACTTC. Its translation is CSGGPGRETQYF.